This T cell receptor (beta chain) was identified in a study of T cells in Graves' hyperthyroidism and ophthalmopathy. General study results and limits: Ophthalmopathy was distinguished from stable hyperthyroidism by 13 V-J signatures.

Inclusion characteristics of ophthalmopathy patients comprised a Clinical Activity Score of at least 3, a NOSPECS grade of at least 4, and duration under 3 months. The study left out patients who had uncontrolled infection, other autoimmune disease, pregnancy or lactation. PBMCs came from 10 ml fresh peripheral blood. The CDR3 regions of TCR beta were amplified from RNA transcripts. An initial round of RT-PCR targeting the TCR CDR3 relied on the HTBI primer set. TCRdb passed the multiplex PCR reads through MiXCR, listing each CDR3 protein once. The table lists 450,000 to 650,000 distinct CDR3 sequences, more than 15% of them singletons, with 17% in the top ten. This clonotype showed up just a few times. No antigen is known for it. Germline is not matched at one junction end, which may reflect a read error. Material: blood. The TCR comes from a woman aged 18-29 years with Graves' ophthalmopathy.

The CDR3 nucleotides read TGTGCTAGCAGTAAAGAACAGGGGGCTGGTGAAGCTTTCTTT. It translates to CASSKEQGAGEAFF. The chain joins TRBV7-7 to TRBJ1-1; 9 nucleotides line up with TRBD1. Germline V lookup: CDR1 SSHAT, CDR2 FNYEAQ (reference sequence). The CDR3 totals 14 residues.